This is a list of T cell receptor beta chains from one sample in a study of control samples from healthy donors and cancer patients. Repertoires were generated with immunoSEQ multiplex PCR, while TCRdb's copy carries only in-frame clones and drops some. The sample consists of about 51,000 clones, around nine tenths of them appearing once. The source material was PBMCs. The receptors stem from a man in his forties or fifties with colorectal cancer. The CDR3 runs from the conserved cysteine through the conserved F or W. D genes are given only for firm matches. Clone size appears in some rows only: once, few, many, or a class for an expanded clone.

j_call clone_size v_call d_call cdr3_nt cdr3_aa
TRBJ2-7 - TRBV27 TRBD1 TGTGCCAGCAGTTCCCGGACAGGGGGCGACGAGCAGTACTTC CASSSRTGGDEQYF
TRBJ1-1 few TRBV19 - TGTGCCAGTAGTATCAGTGGCGTGGGAGCACCTGAAGCTTTCTTT CASSISGVGAPEAFF
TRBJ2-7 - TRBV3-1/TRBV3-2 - TGTGCCAGCAGCCAAGCAGGTTATTACGAGCAGTACTTC CASSQAGYYEQYF
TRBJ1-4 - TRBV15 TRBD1 TGTGCCACCAGCAGGACAGGGGGCCTCGATGAAAAACTGTTTTTT CATSRTGGLDEKLFF
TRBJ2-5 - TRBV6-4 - TGTGCCAGCAGTGCGGCGGAGACCCAGTACTTC CASSAAETQYF
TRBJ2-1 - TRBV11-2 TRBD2 TGTGCCAGCAGCTTCGGGAGGCATAATGAGCAGTTCTTC CASSFGRHNEQFF
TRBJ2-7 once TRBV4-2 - TGTGCCAGCAGCCAAGATGGTCCAGCCAACGAGCAGTACTTC CASSQDGPANEQYF
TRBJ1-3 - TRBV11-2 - TGTGCCAGCAGCGCCCCGACGATTTCTGGAAACACCATATATTTT CASSAPTISGNTIYF
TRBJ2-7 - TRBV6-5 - TGTGCCAGCAACCCCACTAGTTCCTACGAGCAGTACTTC CASNPTSSYEQYF
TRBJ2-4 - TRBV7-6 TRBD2 TGTGCCAGCAGCCCCGGGGGGTTCGGCAAAAACATTCAGTACTTC CASSPGGFGKNIQYF
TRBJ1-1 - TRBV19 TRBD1 TGTGCCAGTAGTACAAGACAGGGACGATCTGAAGCTTTCTTT CASSTRQGRSEAFF
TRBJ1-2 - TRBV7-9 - TGTGCCAGCAGCTTAACTCAGGGCGGTGGCTACACCTTC CASSLTQGGGYTF
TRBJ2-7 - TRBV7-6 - TGTGCCAGCAGCCCGGGACCGAACTACGAGCAGTACTTC CASSPGPNYEQYF
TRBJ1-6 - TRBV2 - TGTGCCAGCAGTGAAGGAGGCAAGTCGGATTCACCCCTCCACTTT CASSEGGKSDSPLHF
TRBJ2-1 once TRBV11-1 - TGTGCCAGCAGCTACCGGCGGGATAGAAATGAGCAGTTCTTC CASSYRRDRNEQFF
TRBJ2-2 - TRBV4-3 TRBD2 TGCGCCAGCAGCCAAGATCTGAGCGGGAGGGCGAACACCGGGGAGCTGTTTTTT CASSQDLSGRANTGELFF
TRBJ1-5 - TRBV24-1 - TGTGCCACCAGTGTCGGGTTTTCTAATCAGCCCCAGCATTTT CATSVGFSNQPQHF
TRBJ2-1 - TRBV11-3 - TGTGCCAGCAGCCTCCGTGCGGGTTGGAATGAGCAGTTCTTC CASSLRAGWNEQFF
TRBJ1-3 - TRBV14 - TGTGCCAGCAGCCAAGGTCAGCTCGGAAACACCATATATTTT CASSQGQLGNTIYF
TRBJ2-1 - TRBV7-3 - TGTGCCAGCAGCCCGGGGTTGGGGGCCTACAATGAGCAGTTCTTC CASSPGLGAYNEQFF
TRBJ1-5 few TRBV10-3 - TGTGCCATCAGTGAGTCGTCCTATAGCCATCAGCCCCAGCATTTT CAISESSYSHQPQHF
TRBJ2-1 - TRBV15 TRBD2 TGTGCCACCAGCAGAGATTACGGCGGGAGGTCTCACAATGAGCAGTTCTTC CATSRDYGGRSHNEQFF
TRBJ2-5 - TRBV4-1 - TGCGCCAGCAGCCTGACTTTGGGGGAGACCCAGTACTTC CASSLTLGETQYF
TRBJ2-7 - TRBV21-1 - TGTGCCAGCAGCAAAGGAAAAACTAGTACCACCTCTATCTACGAGCAGTACTTC CASSKGKTSTTSIYEQYF
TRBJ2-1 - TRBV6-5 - TGTGCCAGCAGTTACTGGAGGGACGGTGAGCAGTTCTTC CASSYWRDGEQFF
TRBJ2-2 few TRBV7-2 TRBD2 TGTGCCAGCAGCTCCGACATCGGCGCGGGAGGGACCGGGGAGCTGTTTTTT CASSSDIGAGGTGELFF
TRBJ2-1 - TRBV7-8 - TGTGCCAGCAGCATTAACCGGGGCAATGAGCAGTTCTTC CASSINRGNEQFF
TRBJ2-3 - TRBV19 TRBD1 TGTGCCAGTAGTGCGTTCACCGACAGGGGTTATTCAGATACGCAGTATTTT CASSAFTDRGYSDTQYF
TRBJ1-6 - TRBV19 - TGTGCCAGTAGTCTGGACGGCCGGCACACACCCCTCCACTTT CASSLDGRHTPLHF
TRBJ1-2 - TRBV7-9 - TGTGCCAGCAGCTTAGACAGCCATGGCTACACCTTC CASSLDSHGYTF
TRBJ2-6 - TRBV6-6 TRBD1 TGTGCCAGCATTCGATCCCGATCCAGGGGGATTTCTGGGGCCAACGTCCTGACTTTC CASIRSRSRGISGANVLTF
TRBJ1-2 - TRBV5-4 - TGTGCCAGCAGCTTGAAGTTGTCGGGGGGCGATGGCTACACCTTC CASSLKLSGGDGYTF
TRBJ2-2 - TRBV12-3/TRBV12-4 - TGTGCCAGCAGGGTAGACACCGGGGAGCTGTTTTTT CASRVDTGELFF
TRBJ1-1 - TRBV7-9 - TGTGCCAGCAGCTTAGAAGGTGGAAAGTTAGTGGCTTTCTTT CASSLEGGKLVAFF
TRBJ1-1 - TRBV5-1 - TGCGCCAGCAGCTTGGTTGGGGGGCTCACTGAAGCTTTCTTT CASSLVGGLTEAFF
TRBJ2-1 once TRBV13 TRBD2 TGTGCCAGCAGCCCTCGGGCTAGCGGGGTCTACAATGAGCAGTTCTTC CASSPRASGVYNEQFF
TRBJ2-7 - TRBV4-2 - TGTGCCAGCAGCCAAGATCTAGGTGGTTTTTCCTACGAGCAGTACTTC CASSQDLGGFSYEQYF
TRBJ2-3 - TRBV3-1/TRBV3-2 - TGTGCCAGCAGCCCAGGGAGAGCAGATACGCAGTATTTT CASSPGRADTQYF
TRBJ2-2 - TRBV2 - TGTGCCAGCAGGAGTGAGGGAATCACCGGGGAGCTGTTTTTT CASRSEGITGELFF
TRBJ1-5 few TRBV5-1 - TGCGCCAGCAGCTTGGTCGAGGGGGGCTGGCCCCAGCATTTT CASSLVEGGWPQHF
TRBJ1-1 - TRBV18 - TGTGCCAGCTCACCAAGGGGGACCATGAACACTGAAGCTTTCTTT CASSPRGTMNTEAFF
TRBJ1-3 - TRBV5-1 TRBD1 TGCGCCAGCAGCCCGGGACAGAGCTCTGGAAACACCATATATTTT CASSPGQSSGNTIYF
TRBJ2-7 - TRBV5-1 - TGCGCCAGCAGCTTGACGGACGGTTACGAGCAGTACTTC CASSLTDGYEQYF
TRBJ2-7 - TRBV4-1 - TGCGCCAGCAGCTATACATGGAGCTACGAGCAGTACTTC CASSYTWSYEQYF
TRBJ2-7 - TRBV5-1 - TGCGCCAGCAGCTTCAGGAGCGAGCAGTACTTC CASSFRSEQYF
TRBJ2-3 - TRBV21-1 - TGTGCCAGCAGCCAGCAGTTGAATACGCAGTATTTT CASSQQLNTQYF
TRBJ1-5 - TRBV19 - TGTGCCAGTAGTATTAGGGGTAGCAATCAGCCCCAGCATTTT CASSIRGSNQPQHF
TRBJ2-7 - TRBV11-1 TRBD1 TGTGCCAGCAGCGCCTTACCGGGACAGGGGTACGAGCAGTACTTC CASSALPGQGYEQYF